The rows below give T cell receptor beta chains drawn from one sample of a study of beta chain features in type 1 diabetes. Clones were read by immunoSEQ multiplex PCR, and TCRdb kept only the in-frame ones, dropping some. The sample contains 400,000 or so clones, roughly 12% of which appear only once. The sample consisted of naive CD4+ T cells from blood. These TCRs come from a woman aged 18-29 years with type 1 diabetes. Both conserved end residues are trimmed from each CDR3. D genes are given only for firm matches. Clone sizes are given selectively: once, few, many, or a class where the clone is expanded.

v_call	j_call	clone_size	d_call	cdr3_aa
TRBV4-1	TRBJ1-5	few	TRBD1	ASSPNPGQSYSNQPQH
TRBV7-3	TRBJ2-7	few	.	ASSLLAGSYEQY
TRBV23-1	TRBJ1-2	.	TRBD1	ASSQSRQGNYGYT
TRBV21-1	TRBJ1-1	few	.	ATRLSRALWNTEAF
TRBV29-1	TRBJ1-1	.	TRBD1	SVEGQRLNTEAF
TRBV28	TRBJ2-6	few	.	ASYPGSGANVLT
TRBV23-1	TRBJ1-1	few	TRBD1	ASSQRQGYTEAF
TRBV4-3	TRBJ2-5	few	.	ASSQDVSGGETQY
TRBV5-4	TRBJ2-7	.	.	ASSLRQGGSEQY
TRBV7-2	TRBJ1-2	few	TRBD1	ASSHDRGPRYGYT
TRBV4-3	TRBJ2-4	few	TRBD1	ASSQDGTASFPSIQY
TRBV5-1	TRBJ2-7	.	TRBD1	ASSLAQGAYEQY
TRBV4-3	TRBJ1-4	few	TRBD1	ASSQGTEATNEKLF
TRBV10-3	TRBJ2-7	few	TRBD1	AISYGQDYEQY
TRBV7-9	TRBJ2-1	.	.	ASSLEGQWEISLI
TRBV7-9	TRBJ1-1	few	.	ASSPAGGEAF
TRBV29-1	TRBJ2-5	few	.	SVAAWGGQGETQY
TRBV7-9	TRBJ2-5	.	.	ASSLRGETQY
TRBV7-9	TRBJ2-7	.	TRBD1	ASSLGRGTGAQEQY
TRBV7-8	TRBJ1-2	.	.	ASSLAHRDYGYT
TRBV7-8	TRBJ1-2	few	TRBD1	ASSLAGGAGGTYGYT
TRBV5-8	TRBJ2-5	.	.	ASSPYQAQTQY
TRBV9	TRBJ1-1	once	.	ASSVVGSLEAF
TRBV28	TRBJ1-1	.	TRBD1	ASRYDREYTEAF
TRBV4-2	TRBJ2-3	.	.	ASSLNQGQSTDTQY
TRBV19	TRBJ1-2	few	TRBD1	ASSPNRDSKYYT
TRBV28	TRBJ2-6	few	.	ATRHRAGANVLT
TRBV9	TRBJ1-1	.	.	ASSVEPGTEAF
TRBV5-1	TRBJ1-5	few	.	ASSSWPTDGNQPQH
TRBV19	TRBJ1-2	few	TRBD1	ASSTRTGLNYGYT
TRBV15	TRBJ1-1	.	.	ATSGQALGGTEAF
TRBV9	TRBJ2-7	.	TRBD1	ASSAGQTLSYEQY
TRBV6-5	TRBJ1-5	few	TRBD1	ASSSGGQPQH
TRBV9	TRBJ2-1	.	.	ASSERNEQF
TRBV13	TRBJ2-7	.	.	ASSYSGGSYEQY
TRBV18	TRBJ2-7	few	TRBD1	ASSRGDSVYEQY
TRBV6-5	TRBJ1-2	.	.	ASSSSRTASGYT
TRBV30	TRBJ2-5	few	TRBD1	AWETGGGETQY
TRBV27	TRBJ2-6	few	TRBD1	ASRGYRGNAGANVLT
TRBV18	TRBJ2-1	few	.	ASSPSGEQF
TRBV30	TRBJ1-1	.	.	AWKAGENTEAF
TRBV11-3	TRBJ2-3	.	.	ASSRGRGLTDTQY
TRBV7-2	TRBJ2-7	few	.	ASSLNASPYEQY
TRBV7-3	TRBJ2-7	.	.	ASSPSGQSREQY
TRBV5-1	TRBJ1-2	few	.	ASSADSNYGYT
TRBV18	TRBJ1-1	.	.	ASSPNGGQTNTEAF
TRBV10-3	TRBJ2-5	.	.	AISEAHHKETQY
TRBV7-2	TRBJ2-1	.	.	ASSPPGSDNEQF
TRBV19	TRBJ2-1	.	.	ASRARRDEQF
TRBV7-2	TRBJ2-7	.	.	ASSLEPGLTYEQY
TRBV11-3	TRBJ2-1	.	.	ASSPHTGDNEQF
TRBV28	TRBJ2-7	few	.	ASSLVATSYEQY
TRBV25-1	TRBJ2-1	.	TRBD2	ASSERWSSGALNEQF
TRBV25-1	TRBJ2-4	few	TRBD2	ASSAAGGDIQY